This T cell receptor beta chain was obtained from a study of CXCR3-negative and CXCR3-positive naive CD8 T cells (dated by TCRdb to the late 2010s). For the wider study: In total, some 130 million TRB reads were obtained, corresponding to roughly 1.5 +/- 0.3 million reads per library. Naive subsets from 5 or 6 donors and memory cells from 3 donors were included in the TRBV-TRBJ cluster analysis. The diversity and physicochemical repertoire analyses included around 10 donors pooled from two independent experiments.

Taken from cysteine to phenylalanine, the CDR3 has 14 residues. No DNA sequence is on record. CDR1 and CDR2, looked up from the germline V gene (reference sequence), are PRHDT and FYEKMQ. Comments on this clonotype: Its antigen target is currently unknown.

Sequenced on a NextSeq 550. The Human TCR Profiling Kit (MiLaboratory) was used to make UMI-labeled 5' RACE TRB cDNA libraries. The full amount of extracted RNA was used for cDNA synthesis, and the full amount of resulting cDNA was used for PCR amplification. Libraries were prepared in parallel using an identical number of PCR cycles. Per the source publication's procedure: About 54,000 +/- 9,700 unique UMI-labeled TRB cDNA molecules per library were extracted with MIGEC and MiXCR, with at least two reads per UMI required. On average, roughly 40,000 +/- 10,000 functional in-frame TRB CDR3 nucleotide clonotypes lacking stop codons were found per library. After downsampling to 5000 UMI-labeled TRB molecules per sample, diversity metrics such as normalized Shannon-Wiener and Chao1 were calculated in VDJtools. VDJtools computed clonotype-size-weighted physicochemical properties of the central five CDR3 residues: interaction energy, strength, volume and Kidera factor 4. TCRdb reprocessed the reads; each CDR3 protein sequence makes one entry, and DNA is unavailable. These V and J calls are TCRdb output, not the study's own analysis. The table held for this sample gives 55,000 to 70,000 distinct CDR3 sequences. The biggest ten clones account for under 0.8% of the sample.

Study-wide findings and limitations: Freshly isolated PBMCs were used for most assays because CXCR3 expression partially decreased after cryopreservation. Both naive subsets had comparably high repertoire diversity, while memory CD8+ T cells had much lower repertoire diversity. TRB CDR3s from CXCR3-positive naive cells showed higher hydrophobicity (lower Kidera factor 4), lower energy, and higher strength and volume indices than CXCR3-negative naive cells. Because surface CD5, which is linked to self-reactivity in mice, was comparable between the naive subsets, TCR interaction strength was also inferred from the physicochemical properties of TRB CDR3s. Naive CXCR3-negative and CXCR3-positive cells from the same donor showed similar TRBV-TRBJ usage, whereas memory cells showed distinct patterns.

Each CD8+ T cell subset was flow-sorted in triplicate, with approximately 300,000 cells per subset placed directly into RLT lysis buffer. Naive CD8+ T cells were defined stringently as CD45RO-CCR7+CD27+CD95- to exclude memory contaminants. Standard density gradient centrifugation was used to isolate peripheral blood mononuclear cells from buffy coats. A FACSAria III was used to flow-sort naive CD8+ T cells into CXCR3-negative and CXCR3-positive populations. Total RNA was extracted from sorted cells with an RNeasy Mini Kit. Sequencing was carried out using naive CXCR3+ CD8+ T cells from blood. Taken with the paper, the label for cell subset or site translates to: CD45RO-CCR7+CD27+CD95- naive CD8+ T cells expressing CXCR3 (TNR3+). The chain is made from TRBV13 and TRBJ1-2. This clonotype was sampled from a human donor in good health. Some clones in this sample may be carry-over from other donors' samples. The encoded CDR3 is CASSLEEILMGYTF.